This TCR beta chain was sequenced for a study of T cells in Graves' hyperthyroidism and ophthalmopathy. The CDR3 is made up of 17 amino acids. Losses at the gene ends were 4 bases for V and 8 bases for J; bases not matched to a gene: 13. The germline gives CDR1 SEHNR, CDR2 FQNEAQ (reference sequence). Hyperthyroidism was newly diagnosed in patients aged 18 to 65 (duration under 2 months). TCR beta CDR3 regions were amplified from RNA. The primer set for the first-round RT-PCR of the TCR CDR3 was HTBI. MiXCR was run by TCRdb on the multiplex PCR reads, yielding one entry per CDR3 protein. The table has under 350,000 distinct CDR3 sequences, 18% seen once. Ten or more counts support this clonotype.

The source is a woman between 45 and 65 years old with Graves' hyperthyroidism. Sequencing used blood. The chain combines TRBV7-9 with TRBJ2-1; TRBD2 aligns across 11 bases. The CDR3 loop reads CASSSLLSSGGRDEQFF. The CDR3, as DNA: TGTGCCAGCAGCTCTCTCTTGTCTAGCGGGGGGCGGGATGAGCAGTTCTTC.